This is a list of T cell receptor beta chains from one sample in a study of blood T cell repertoires in COVID-19. Profiled with immunoSEQ multiplex PCR; TCRdb holds only in-frame clones, not every one. This sample has approximately 200,000 clones, with more than 80% found just once. Sequencing was performed on peripheral blood. Receptors originate from a woman at least 80 years old with COVID-19, enrolled during active disease. CDR3s include the opening cysteine and the closing phenylalanine or tryptophan. The D gene is left open where the match is weak. Clone size is not always given. Where it is, it says once, few, many or a class for expanded clones.

TRBV5-1	TRBJ2-5	once	TRBD2	TGCGCCAGCAGCTTGGGCGGGAGGGCCTGGGAGACCCAGTACTTC	CASSLGGRAWETQYF
TRBV3-1/TRBV3-2	TRBJ1-3	.	TRBD1	TGTGCCAGCAGCGAAACCGGGACAGACGCTGGAAACACCATATATTTT	CASSETGTDAGNTIYF
TRBV27	TRBJ2-1	.	TRBD1	TGTGCCAGCTGGGCCGGGACAGGGCTCGACAATGAGCAGTTCTTC	CASWAGTGLDNEQFF
TRBV2	TRBJ2-1	.	TRBD1	TGTGCCAGCAGGAAGGGGGCAAATGAGCAGTTCTTC	CASRKGANEQFF
TRBV6-5	TRBJ2-7	once	TRBD1	TGTGCCAGCAGTTTCCTAGGACAGGGCCGCTCCTACGAGCAGTACTTC	CASSFLGQGRSYEQYF
TRBV3-1/TRBV3-2	TRBJ1-3	.	TRBD1	TGTGCCAGCAGCGCGTCTTGGGACAGGAGCTCTGGAAACACCATATATTTT	CASSASWDRSSGNTIYF
TRBV5-1	TRBJ1-1	.	TRBD1	TGCGCCAGCAGCCTAGGACAGGGGAGTTCTGAAGCTTTCTTT	CASSLGQGSSEAFF
TRBV5-1	TRBJ1-2	.	.	TGCGCCAGCAGCTTGGCCGGCAGGGAATATGGCTACACCTTC	CASSLAGREYGYTF
TRBV19	TRBJ1-1	.	.	TGTGCCAGTAGTATTTTCTGGGGGGGGAACACTGAAGCTTTCTTT	CASSIFWGGNTEAFF
TRBV19	TRBJ2-1	.	.	TGTGCCAGTAGTATAGCGGGGGTACCGTACAATGAGCAGTTCTTC	CASSIAGVPYNEQFF
TRBV19	TRBJ1-4	.	TRBD1	TGTGCCAGTAGTCCCGGACAGGGGGCAGAAAAACTGTTTTTT	CASSPGQGAEKLFF
TRBV6-1	TRBJ2-5	.	.	TGTGCCAGCAGTGATCCCGGTTCTAGGGGGGAGACCCAGTACTTC	CASSDPGSRGETQYF
TRBV27	TRBJ1-6	.	TRBD1	TGTGCCAGCAGTTCCGGACAGGGGCGCTCACCCCTCCACTTT	CASSSGQGRSPLHF
TRBV6-5	TRBJ1-4	.	.	TGTGCCAGCAGTTACCTAGGAAAACTGTTTTTT	CASSYLGKLFF
TRBV10-2	TRBJ2-7	.	.	TGCGCCAGCAGTGTTTCTTCCCACGAGCAGTACTTC	CASSVSSHEQYF
TRBV7-2	TRBJ2-7	.	TRBD2	TGTGCCAGCAGCACGACTAGCGGGGGCTACGAGCAGTACTTC	CASSTTSGGYEQYF
TRBV12-3/TRBV12-4	TRBJ1-2	.	.	TGTGCCAGCAGTTTAGCGAGGGCAGCGGGCTACACCTTC	CASSLARAAGYTF